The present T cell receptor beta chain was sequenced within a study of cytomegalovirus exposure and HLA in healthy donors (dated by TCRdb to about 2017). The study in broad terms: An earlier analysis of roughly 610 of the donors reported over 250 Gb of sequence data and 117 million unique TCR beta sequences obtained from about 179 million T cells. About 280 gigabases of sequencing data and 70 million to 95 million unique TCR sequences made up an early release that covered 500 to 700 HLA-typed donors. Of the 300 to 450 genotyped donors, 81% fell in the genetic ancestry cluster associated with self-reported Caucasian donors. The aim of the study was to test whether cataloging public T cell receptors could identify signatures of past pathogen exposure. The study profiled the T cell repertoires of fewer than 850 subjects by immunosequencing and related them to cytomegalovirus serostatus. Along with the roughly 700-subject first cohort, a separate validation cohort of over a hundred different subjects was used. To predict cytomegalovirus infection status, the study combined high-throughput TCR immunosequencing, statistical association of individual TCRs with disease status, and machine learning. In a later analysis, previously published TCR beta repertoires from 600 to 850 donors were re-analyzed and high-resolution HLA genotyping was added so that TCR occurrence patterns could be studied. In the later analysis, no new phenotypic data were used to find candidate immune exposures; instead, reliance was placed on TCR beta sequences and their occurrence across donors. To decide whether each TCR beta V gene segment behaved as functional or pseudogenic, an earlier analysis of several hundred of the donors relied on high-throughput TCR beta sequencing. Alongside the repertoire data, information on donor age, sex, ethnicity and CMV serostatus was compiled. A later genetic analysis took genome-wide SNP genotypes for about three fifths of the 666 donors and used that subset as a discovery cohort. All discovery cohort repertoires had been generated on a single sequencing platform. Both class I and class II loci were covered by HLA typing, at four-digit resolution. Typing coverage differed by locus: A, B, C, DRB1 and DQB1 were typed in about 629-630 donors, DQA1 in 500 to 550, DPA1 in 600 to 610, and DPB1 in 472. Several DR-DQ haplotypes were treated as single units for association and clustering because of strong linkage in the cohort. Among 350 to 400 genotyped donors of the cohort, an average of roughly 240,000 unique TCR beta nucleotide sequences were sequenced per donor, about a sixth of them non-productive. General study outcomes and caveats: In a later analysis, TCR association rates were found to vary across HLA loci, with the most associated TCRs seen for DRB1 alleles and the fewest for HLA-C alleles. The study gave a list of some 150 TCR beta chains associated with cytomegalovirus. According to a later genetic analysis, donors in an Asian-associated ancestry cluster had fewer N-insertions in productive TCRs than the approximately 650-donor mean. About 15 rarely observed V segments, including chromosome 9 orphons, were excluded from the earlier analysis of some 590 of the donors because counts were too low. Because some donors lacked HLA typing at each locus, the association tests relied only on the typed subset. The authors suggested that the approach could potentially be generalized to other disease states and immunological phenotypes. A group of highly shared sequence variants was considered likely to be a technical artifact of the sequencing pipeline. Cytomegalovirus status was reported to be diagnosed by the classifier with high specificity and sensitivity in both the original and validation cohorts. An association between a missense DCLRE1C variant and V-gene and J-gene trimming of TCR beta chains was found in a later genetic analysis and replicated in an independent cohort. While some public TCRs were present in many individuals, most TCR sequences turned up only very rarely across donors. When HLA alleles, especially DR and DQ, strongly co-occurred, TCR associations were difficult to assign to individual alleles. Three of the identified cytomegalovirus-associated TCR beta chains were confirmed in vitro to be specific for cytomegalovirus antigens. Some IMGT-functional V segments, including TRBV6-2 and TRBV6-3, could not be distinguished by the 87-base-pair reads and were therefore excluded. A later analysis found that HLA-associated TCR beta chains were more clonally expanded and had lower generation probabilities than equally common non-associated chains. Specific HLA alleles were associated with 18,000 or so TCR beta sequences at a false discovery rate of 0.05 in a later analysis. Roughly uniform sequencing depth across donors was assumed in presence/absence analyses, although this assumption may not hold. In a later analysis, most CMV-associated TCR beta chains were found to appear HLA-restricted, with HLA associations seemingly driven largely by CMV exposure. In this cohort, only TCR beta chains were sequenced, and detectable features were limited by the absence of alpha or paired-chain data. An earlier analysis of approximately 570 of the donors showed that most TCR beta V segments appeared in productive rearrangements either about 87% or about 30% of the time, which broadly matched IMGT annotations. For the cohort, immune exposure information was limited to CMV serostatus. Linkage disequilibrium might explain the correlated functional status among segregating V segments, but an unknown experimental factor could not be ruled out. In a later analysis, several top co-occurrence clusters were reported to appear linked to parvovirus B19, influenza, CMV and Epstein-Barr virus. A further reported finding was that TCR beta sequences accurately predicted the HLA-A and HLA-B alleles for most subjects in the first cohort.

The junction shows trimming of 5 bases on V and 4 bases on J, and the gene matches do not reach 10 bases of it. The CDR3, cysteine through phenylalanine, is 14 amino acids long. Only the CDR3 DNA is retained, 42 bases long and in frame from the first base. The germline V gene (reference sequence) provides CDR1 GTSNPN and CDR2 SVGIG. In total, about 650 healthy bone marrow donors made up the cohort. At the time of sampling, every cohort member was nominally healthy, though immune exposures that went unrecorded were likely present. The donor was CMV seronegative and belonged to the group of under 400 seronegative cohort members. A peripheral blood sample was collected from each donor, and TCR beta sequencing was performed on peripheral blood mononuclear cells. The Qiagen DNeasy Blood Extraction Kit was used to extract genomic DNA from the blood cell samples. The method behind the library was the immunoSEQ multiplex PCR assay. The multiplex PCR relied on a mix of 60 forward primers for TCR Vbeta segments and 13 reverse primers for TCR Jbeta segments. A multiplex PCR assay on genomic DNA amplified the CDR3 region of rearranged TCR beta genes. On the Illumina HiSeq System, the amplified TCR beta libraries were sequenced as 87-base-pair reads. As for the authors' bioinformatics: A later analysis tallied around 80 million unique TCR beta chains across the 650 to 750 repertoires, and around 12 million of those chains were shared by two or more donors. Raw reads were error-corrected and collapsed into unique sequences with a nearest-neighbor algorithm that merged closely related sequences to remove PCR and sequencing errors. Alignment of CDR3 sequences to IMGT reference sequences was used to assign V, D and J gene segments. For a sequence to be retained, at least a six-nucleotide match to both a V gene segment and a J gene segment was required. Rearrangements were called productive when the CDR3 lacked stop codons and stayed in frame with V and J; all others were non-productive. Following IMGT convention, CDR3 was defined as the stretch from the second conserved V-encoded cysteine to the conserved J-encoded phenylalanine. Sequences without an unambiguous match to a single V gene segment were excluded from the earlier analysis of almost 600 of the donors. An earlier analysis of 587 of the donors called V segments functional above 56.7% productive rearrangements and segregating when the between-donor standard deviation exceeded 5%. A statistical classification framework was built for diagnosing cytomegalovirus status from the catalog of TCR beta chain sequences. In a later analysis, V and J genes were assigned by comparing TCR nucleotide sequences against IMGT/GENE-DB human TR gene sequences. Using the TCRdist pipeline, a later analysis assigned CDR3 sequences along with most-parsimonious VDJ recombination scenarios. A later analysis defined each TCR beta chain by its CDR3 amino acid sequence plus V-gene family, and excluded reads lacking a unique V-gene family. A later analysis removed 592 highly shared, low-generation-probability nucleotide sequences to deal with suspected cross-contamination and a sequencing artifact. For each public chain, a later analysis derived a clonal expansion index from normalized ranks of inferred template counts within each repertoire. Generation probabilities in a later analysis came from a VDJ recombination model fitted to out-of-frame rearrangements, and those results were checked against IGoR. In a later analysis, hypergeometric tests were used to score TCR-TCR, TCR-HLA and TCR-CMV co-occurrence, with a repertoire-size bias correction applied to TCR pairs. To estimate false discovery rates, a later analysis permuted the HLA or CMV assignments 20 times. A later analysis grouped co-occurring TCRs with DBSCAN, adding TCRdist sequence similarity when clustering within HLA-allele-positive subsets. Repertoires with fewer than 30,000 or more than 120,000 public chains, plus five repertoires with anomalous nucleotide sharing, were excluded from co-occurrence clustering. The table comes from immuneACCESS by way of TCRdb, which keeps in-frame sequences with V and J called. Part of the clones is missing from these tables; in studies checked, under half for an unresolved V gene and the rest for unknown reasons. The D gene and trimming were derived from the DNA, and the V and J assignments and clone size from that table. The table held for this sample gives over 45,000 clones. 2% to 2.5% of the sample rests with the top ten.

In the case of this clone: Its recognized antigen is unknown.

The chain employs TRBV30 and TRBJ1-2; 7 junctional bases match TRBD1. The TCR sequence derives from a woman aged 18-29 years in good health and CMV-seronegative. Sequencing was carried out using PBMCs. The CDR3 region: CAWGGQSGLYGYTF. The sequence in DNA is TGTGCCTGGGGGGGACAGTCGGGCCTCTATGGCTACACCTTC.